Described below is a single T cell receptor (beta chain) sequence and its context. Sequencing used immunoSEQ multiplex PCR; TCRdb keeps in-frame clones, though not all of them. There are about 180,000 clones in the sample; around 94% occur only once, and roughly 1.3% lies in the top ten. The record originates from a study of control samples from healthy donors and cancer patients. The CDR3 contains 16 residues. From germline, CDR1 is MDHEN and CDR2 SYDVKM. V was shortened by 8 bases and J by 5 bases, with 21 bases between the two germline ends. Sample: blood. The chain is built from TRBV28 and TRBJ1-4; D possibly corresponds to TRBD1 (5 bases). The TCR originated in a man aged 25-45 years in good health. The CDR3 DNA reads as TGTGCCAGCCGCCCCTCGCGCGGGACCGGCAATGAAAAACTGTTTTTT. Amino acids: CASRPSRGTGNEKLFF.